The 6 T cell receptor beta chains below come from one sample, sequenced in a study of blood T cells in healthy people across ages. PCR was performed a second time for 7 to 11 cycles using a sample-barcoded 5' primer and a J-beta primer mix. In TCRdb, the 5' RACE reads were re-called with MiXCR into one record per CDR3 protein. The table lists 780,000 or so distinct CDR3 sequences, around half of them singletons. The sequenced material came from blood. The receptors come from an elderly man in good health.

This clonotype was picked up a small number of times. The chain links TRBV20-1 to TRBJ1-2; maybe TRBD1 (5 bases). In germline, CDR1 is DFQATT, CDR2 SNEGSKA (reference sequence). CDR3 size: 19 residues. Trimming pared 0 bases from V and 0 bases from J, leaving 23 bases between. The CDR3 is CSARDPWQGRGMTNYGYTF. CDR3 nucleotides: TGCAGTGCTAGAGACCCCTGGCAGGGCCGGGGGATGACTAACTATGGCTACACCTTC.

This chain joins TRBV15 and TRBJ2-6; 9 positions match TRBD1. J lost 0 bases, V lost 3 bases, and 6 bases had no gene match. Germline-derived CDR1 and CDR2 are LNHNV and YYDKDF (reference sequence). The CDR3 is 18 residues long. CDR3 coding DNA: TGTGCCACCAGCAGGCCCGGGACAGGGACCTCTGGGGCCAACGTCCTGACTTTC. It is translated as CATSRPGTGTSGANVLTF.

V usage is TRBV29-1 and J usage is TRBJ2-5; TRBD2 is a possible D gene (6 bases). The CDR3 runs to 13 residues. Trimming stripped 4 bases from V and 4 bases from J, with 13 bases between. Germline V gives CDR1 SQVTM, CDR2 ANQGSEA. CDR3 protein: CSVALAGPETQYF. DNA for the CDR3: TGCAGCGTTGCCCTGGCGGGGCCAGAGACCCAGTACTTC.

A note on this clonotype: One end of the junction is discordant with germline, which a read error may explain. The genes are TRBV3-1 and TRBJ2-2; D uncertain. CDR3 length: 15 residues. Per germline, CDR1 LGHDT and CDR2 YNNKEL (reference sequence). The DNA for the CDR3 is TGTGCCAGTAGCCAATATCAGGACGGGACCGGGGAGCTGTTTTTT. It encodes CASSQYQDGTGELFF.

The CDR3 bases are TGTGCCAGCAGCTTACAGACAGGGGGCTACAATGAGCAGTTCTTC. Amino acids: CASSLQTGGYNEQFF. The chain links TRBV7-6 to TRBJ2-1, with TRBD1 matching over 9 bases. Germline values: CDR1 SGHVS, CDR2 FNYEAQ. Trimming took 2 bases from V and 3 from J; bases not matched to a gene: 2. The CDR3 totals 15 residues.

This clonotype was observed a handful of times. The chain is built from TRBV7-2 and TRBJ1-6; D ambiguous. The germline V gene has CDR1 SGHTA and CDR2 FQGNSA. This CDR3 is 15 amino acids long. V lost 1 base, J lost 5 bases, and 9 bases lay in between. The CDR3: CASSLDRGNNSPLHF. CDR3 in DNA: TGTGCCAGCAGCTTAGATCGAGGGAATAATTCACCCCTCCACTTT.